Listed below are T cell receptor beta chains from one sample, sequenced in a study of identical twins. TCRdb re-called the 5' RACE reads through MiXCR, storing one row per CDR3 protein. The sample consists of approximately 590,000 distinct CDR3 sequences, more than 9% of them appearing once. These records were also assigned to another study, of yellow fever vaccine responses in identical twins.

Sequencing was carried out using PBMCs. The receptors shown here come from a woman under 30 in good health. CDR3s include the opening cysteine and the closing phenylalanine or tryptophan. For some rows the clone size is stated as once, few or many, or as a class when expanded; others skip it.

v_gene: TRBV12-3/TRBV12-4
j_gene: TRBJ2-7
abundance: -
CDR3aa: CASRETSGFYEQYF

v_gene: TRBV7-6
j_gene: TRBJ2-2
abundance: -
CDR3aa: CASSLSSGRASGELFF

v_gene: TRBV20-1
j_gene: TRBJ1-6
abundance: few
CDR3aa: CSAHRGGKLNSPLHF

v_gene: TRBV11-2
j_gene: TRBJ2-5
abundance: -
CDR3aa: CASSLEASGQETQYF

v_gene: TRBV7-9
j_gene: TRBJ2-1
abundance: -
CDR3aa: CASSFPQGNEQFF

v_gene: TRBV5-5
j_gene: TRBJ2-7
abundance: many
CDR3aa: CASSLVGARADEQYF

v_gene: TRBV12-3/TRBV12-4
j_gene: TRBJ2-3
abundance: few
CDR3aa: CASTLRTSVSTDTQYF

v_gene: TRBV27
j_gene: TRBJ1-5
abundance: -
CDR3aa: CASSSLGQPQHF

v_gene: TRBV11-1
j_gene: TRBJ2-1
abundance: few
CDR3aa: CASSSSIPRDSLYRGEQFF

v_gene: TRBV2
j_gene: TRBJ2-3
abundance: -
CDR3aa: CATRLAGQTDTQYF

v_gene: TRBV6-2/TRBV6-3
j_gene: TRBJ2-7
abundance: -
CDR3aa: CASSYSKNSTPYEQYF

v_gene: TRBV11-2
j_gene: TRBJ2-3
abundance: many
CDR3aa: CASSARLAGGTLGTDTQYF

v_gene: TRBV12-3/TRBV12-4
j_gene: TRBJ2-7
abundance: few
CDR3aa: CASSSPEGTYEQYF

v_gene: TRBV10-3
j_gene: TRBJ2-3
abundance: few
CDR3aa: CAISESMASTDTQYF

v_gene: TRBV7-9
j_gene: TRBJ1-1
abundance: few
CDR3aa: CASSLAGTAEAFF

v_gene: TRBV13
j_gene: TRBJ2-7
abundance: few
CDR3aa: CASRLQGGNNYEQYF

v_gene: TRBV20-1
j_gene: TRBJ1-1
abundance: -
CDR3aa: CSASKDTEAFF

v_gene: TRBV29-1
j_gene: TRBJ2-1
abundance: few
CDR3aa: CSVGGSGTGIKTYNEQFF

v_gene: TRBV28
j_gene: TRBJ2-3
abundance: few
CDR3aa: CASSVYGGPSSTDTQYF

v_gene: TRBV5-6
j_gene: TRBJ1-6
abundance: -
CDR3aa: CASSLIAGEPLHF

v_gene: TRBV7-2
j_gene: TRBJ2-1
abundance: many
CDR3aa: CASSWGPDEQFF

v_gene: TRBV7-9
j_gene: TRBJ2-6
abundance: few
CDR3aa: CASRQPGANVLTF

v_gene: TRBV15
j_gene: TRBJ1-6
abundance: many
CDR3aa: CATSREVANLSYNSPLHF

v_gene: TRBV20-1
j_gene: TRBJ2-5
abundance: few
CDR3aa: CSAGTVQETQYF

v_gene: TRBV3-1
j_gene: TRBJ1-6
abundance: few
CDR3aa: CASSHFRARGNSPLHF

v_gene: TRBV29-1
j_gene: TRBJ2-5
abundance: many
CDR3aa: CSALQGWDQETQYF

v_gene: TRBV29-1
j_gene: TRBJ2-4
abundance: medium-sized
CDR3aa: CSVAASQGINIQYF

v_gene: TRBV5-1
j_gene: TRBJ2-5
abundance: -
CDR3aa: CASSLRRGEETQYF

v_gene: TRBV29-1
j_gene: TRBJ2-7
abundance: -
CDR3aa: CSVTLSSSYEQYF

v_gene: TRBV27
j_gene: TRBJ1-6
abundance: -
CDR3aa: CASSPRTGGFNSPLHF

v_gene: TRBV6-1
j_gene: TRBJ1-6
abundance: many
CDR3aa: CASSKTGHNSPLHF

v_gene: TRBV6-1
j_gene: TRBJ2-2
abundance: -
CDR3aa: CASTLPLAGENTGELFF

v_gene: TRBV6-1
j_gene: TRBJ2-3
abundance: few
CDR3aa: CASSETSGGSTDTQYF

v_gene: TRBV6-5
j_gene: TRBJ1-2
abundance: -
CDR3aa: CASTGNNYGYTF

v_gene: TRBV6-2/TRBV6-3
j_gene: TRBJ2-3
abundance: -
CDR3aa: CASSSPLAGNPDTQYF

v_gene: TRBV19
j_gene: TRBJ2-7
abundance: -
CDR3aa: CASTPAGVPYEQYF

v_gene: TRBV7-2
j_gene: TRBJ2-7
abundance: few
CDR3aa: CASSLGSREAPHEQYF

v_gene: TRBV11-3
j_gene: TRBJ2-7
abundance: -
CDR3aa: CASSLGAGEEDEQYF

v_gene: TRBV3-1
j_gene: TRBJ2-5
abundance: many
CDR3aa: CASSQTTEETQYF

v_gene: TRBV21-1
j_gene: TRBJ1-2
abundance: few
CDR3aa: CASSKARGRDYGYTF

v_gene: TRBV19
j_gene: TRBJ2-1
abundance: few
CDR3aa: CASSPRTTNNEQFF

v_gene: TRBV28
j_gene: TRBJ1-5
abundance: few
CDR3aa: CASSPDEIQPQHF

v_gene: TRBV27
j_gene: TRBJ2-2
abundance: few
CDR3aa: CASSFMPPTNTGELFF

v_gene: TRBV20-1
j_gene: TRBJ2-3
abundance: once
CDR3aa: CSARDLGRVGDTQYF

v_gene: TRBV18
j_gene: TRBJ1-5
abundance: -
CDR3aa: CASSQQGSHNQPQHF